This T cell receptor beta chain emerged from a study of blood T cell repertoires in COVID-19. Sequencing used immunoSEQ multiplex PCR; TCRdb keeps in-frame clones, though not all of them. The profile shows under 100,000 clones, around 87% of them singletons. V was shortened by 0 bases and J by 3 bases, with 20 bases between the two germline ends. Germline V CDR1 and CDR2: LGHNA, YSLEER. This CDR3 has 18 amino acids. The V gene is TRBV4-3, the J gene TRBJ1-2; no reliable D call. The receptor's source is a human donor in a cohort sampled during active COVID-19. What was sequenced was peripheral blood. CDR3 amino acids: CASSQDSPLVKGDYGYTF. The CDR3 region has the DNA TGCGCCAGCAGCCAAGATTCCCCCCTTGTGAAGGGAGACTATGGCTACACCTTC.